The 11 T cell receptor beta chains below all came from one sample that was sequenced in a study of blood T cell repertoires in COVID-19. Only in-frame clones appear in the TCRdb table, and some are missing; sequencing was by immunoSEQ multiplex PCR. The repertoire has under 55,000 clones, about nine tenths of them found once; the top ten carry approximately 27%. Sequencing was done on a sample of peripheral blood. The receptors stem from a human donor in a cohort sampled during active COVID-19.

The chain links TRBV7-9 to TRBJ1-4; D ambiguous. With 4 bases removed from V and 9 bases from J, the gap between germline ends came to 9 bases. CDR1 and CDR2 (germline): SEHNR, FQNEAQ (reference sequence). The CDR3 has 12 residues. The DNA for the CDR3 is TGTGCCAGCAGCTCCACTAACAAAAAACTGTTTTTT. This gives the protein CASSSTNKKLFF.

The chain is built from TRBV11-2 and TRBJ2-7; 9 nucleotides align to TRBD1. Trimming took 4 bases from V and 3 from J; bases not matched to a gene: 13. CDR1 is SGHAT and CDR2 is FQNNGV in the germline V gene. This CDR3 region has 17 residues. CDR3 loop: CASSYGTGSLFGYEQYF. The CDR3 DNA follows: TGTGCCAGCAGCTATGGGACAGGGTCCCTTTTCGGCTACGAGCAGTACTTC.

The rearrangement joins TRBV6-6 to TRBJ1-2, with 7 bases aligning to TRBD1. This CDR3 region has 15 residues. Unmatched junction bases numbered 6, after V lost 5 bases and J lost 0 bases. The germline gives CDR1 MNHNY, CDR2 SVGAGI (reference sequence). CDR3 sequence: CASSLRDSPNYGYTF. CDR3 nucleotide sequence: TGTGCCAGCAGTCTCCGGGACAGTCCTAACTATGGCTACACCTTC.

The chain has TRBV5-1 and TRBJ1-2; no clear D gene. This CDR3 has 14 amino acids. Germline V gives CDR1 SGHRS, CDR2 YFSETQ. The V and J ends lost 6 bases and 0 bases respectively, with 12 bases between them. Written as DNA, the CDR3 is TGCGCCAGCACTCCAACCTCAGCTAACTATGGCTACACCTTC. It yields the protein CASTPTSANYGYTF.

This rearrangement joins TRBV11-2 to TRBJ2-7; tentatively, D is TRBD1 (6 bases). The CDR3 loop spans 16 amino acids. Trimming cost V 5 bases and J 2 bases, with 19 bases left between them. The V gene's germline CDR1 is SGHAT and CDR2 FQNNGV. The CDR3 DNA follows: TGTGCCAGCAGCGCCGGTGTGGGGGCTCTACCCTACGAGCAGTACTTC. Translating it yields CASSAGVGALPYEQYF.

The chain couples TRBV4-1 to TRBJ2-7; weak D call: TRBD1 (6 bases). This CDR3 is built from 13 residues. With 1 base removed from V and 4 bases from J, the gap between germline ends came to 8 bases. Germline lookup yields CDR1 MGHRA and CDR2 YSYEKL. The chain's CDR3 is CASSQGTGYEQYF. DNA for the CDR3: TGCGCCAGCAGCCAAGGCACAGGGTACGAGCAGTACTTC.

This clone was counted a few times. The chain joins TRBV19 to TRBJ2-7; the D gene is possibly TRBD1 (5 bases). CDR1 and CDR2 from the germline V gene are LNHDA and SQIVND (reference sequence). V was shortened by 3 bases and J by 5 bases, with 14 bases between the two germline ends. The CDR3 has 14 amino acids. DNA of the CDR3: TGTGCCAGTAGTATTGGACAAAACCTTGACGAGCAGTACTTC. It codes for CASSIGQNLDEQYF.

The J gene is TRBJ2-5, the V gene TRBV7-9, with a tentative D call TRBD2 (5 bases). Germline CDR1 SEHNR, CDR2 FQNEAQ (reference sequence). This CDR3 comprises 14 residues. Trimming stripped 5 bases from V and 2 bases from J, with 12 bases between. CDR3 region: CASSVGVNQETQYF. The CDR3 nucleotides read TGTGCCAGCAGCGTCGGGGTAAATCAAGAGACCCAGTACTTC.

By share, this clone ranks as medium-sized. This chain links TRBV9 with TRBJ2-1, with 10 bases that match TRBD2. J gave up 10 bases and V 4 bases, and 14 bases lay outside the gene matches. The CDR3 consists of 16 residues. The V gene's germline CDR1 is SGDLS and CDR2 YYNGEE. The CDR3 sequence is CASSPRGSGGQGEQFF. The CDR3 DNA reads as TGTGCCAGCAGCCCCCGGGGTAGCGGGGGGCAGGGGGAGCAGTTCTTC.

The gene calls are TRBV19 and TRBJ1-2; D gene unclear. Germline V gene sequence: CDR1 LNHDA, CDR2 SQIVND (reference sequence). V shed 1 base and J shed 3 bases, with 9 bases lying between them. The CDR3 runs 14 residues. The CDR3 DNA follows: TGTGCCAGTAGTATAGGCCCAAGCTACTATGGCTACACCTTC. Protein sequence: CASSIGPSYYGYTF. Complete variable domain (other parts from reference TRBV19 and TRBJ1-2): DGGITQSPKYLFRKEGQNVTLSCEQNLNHDAMYWYRQDPGQGLRLIYYSQIVNDFQKGDIAEGYSVSREKKESFPLTVTSAQKNPTAFYLCASSIGPSYYGYTFGSGTRLTVV.

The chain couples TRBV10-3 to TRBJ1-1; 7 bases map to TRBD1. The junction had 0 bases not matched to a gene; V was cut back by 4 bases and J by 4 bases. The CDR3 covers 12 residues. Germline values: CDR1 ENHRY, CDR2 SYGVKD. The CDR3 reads CAISAGGTEAFF. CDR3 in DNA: TGTGCCATCAGTGCAGGGGGCACTGAAGCTTTCTTT.